What follows are 30 T cell receptor beta chains derived from one specimen sequenced in a study of PD-1 blockade in mismatch repair-deficient tumors. This table comes from immunoSEQ multiplex PCR, and its TCRdb copy is limited to in-frame clones, with some not included. The table records around 100,000 clones, 65% to 80% of them present only once. The sample consisted of peripheral blood, taken about 60 weeks after starting pembrolizumab. The receptors originated from an adult with mismatch repair-deficient cancer.

The chain links TRBV18 to TRBJ1-1; 7 positions match TRBD1. With V trimmed by 3 bases and J by 1 base, 8 bases remained unmatched. CDR1 and CDR2 from the germline V gene are KGHSH and LQKENI. There are 16 residues in the CDR3. For the CDR3, the DNA is TGTGCCAGCTCACCCTTGACAGGGAGCAGGAACACTGAAGCTTTCTTT. It encodes CASSPLTGSRNTEAFF.

This rearrangement joins TRBV6-6 to TRBJ1-1; no firm D call. CDR1 is MNHNY, CDR2 SVGAGI, per germline (reference sequence). Trimming pared 0 bases from V and 11 bases from J, leaving 7 bases between. This CDR3 is built from 11 residues. This chain's CDR3 is CASSYSVDAFF. DNA of the CDR3: TGTGCCAGCAGTTACTCTGTCGACGCTTTCTTT.

This chain uses TRBV19 with TRBJ2-7, with a possible D match to TRBD1 (6 bases). Germline V gene lookup returns CDR1 LNHDA and CDR2 SQIVND (reference sequence). Trimming took 3 bases from V and 2 from J, leaving 11 bases between them. This CDR3 contains 14 residues. In DNA form, the CDR3 reads TGTGCCAGTAGTATCAGCAGGGGAACCTACGAGCAGTACTTC. Protein sequence: CASSISRGTYEQYF.

The genes are TRBV4-1 and TRBJ2-2; tentatively, D is TRBD1 or TRBD2 (5 bases each). V was clipped by 8 bases and J by 7 bases, with 23 bases between them. The CDR3 has 16 residues. CDR1 and CDR2 (germline): MGHRA, YSYEKL. The chain's CDR3 is CASARGPTTLGGELFF. CDR3 in DNA: TGCGCCAGCGCGAGGGGACCCACAACACTTGGCGGGGAGCTGTTTTTT.

By frequency in the sample, this clone is medium-sized (0.01 to 0.1%). The V and J genes are TRBV25-1 and TRBJ1-1; unclear D gene. CDR3 length: 15 residues. The V and J ends lost 4 bases and 1 base respectively, with 13 bases between them. The germline CDR1 and CDR2 sequences are MGHDK and SYGVNS. DNA of the CDR3: TGTGCCAGCAGTGTAGGCCCCTCGGGGAACACTGAAGCTTTCTTT. This gives the protein CASSVGPSGNTEAFF.

This clone came up once. CDR3 sequence: CASSLSRINVDGQYF. CDR3 nucleotide sequence: TGTGCCAGCAGCTTATCAAGAATTAACGTTGATGGGCAGTACTTC. The genes are TRBV7-8 and TRBJ2-5; D unclear. Germline-derived CDR1 and CDR2 are SGHVS and FQNEAQ. V was pared by 2 bases and J by 11 bases, with 21 bases between. CDR3 length: 15 amino acids.

V usage is TRBV2 and J usage is TRBJ1-4, with TRBD1 matching 9 bases. The CDR3 has 13 amino acids. With V trimmed by 8 bases and J by 10 bases, 8 bases remained unmatched. Looked up from germline, CDR1 is SNHLY and CDR2 is FYNNEI. As DNA, the CDR3 is TGTGCCAGCCTGGACAGGGGTCTTGTAAAACTGTTTTTT. As protein: CASLDRGLVKLFF.

V and J are TRBV11-2 and TRBJ1-1, with a weak D call TRBD1 (6 bases). CDR1 and CDR2 from the germline V gene are SGHAT and FQNNGV. V lost 4 bases, J lost 7 bases, and 13 bases lay in between. The CDR3 contains 13 residues. CDR3 residues: CASSYRDGLEAFF. The DNA for the CDR3 is TGTGCCAGCAGCTACAGGGACGGACTTGAAGCTTTCTTT.

The chain uses TRBV6-5 and TRBJ1-1; no clear D gene. V was cut by 6 bases and J by 4 bases, with 12 bases left in between. The CDR3 sequence is 13 residues long. Germline loops: CDR1 MNHEY, CDR2 SVGAGI. In DNA, the CDR3 is TGTGCCAGCAGGCTAGAACGTGTCACTGAAGCTTTCTTT. Protein: CASRLERVTEAFF.

J is TRBJ2-1 and V is TRBV6-6; D is uncertain. V lost 2 bases and J lost 4, with 6 bases in between. CDR1 and CDR2 (germline): MNHNY, SVGAGI (reference sequence). The CDR3 runs 13 residues. In DNA, the CDR3 is TGTGCCAGCAGTTACGGGTTGTACAATGAGCAGTTCTTC. It yields the protein CASSYGLYNEQFF.

The rearrangement links TRBV6-5 to TRBJ2-7; 12 bases align to TRBD1. Per the germline V gene, CDR1 is MNHEY and CDR2 is SVGAGI. V lost 3 bases and J lost 7; bases outside the gene matches: 10. CDR3 length: 16 residues. For the CDR3, the DNA is TGTGCCAGCAGTTATTCACCGGGACAGGGGGCTGAAGAGCAGTACTTC. Translating it yields CASSYSPGQGAEEQYF.

CDR3 sequence (DNA): TGTGCCAGCAGCAAAGCGGGTGAGGGGACCTACGAGCAGTACTTC. Translation: CASSKAGEGTYEQYF. The chain is built from TRBV11-2 and TRBJ2-7; weak D call: TRBD2 (6 bases). V was shortened by 5 bases and J by 2 bases, with 16 bases between the two germline ends. Germline V CDR1 and CDR2: SGHAT, FQNNGV. The CDR3 length is 15 residues. The full variable domain, with the rest looked up from reference TRBV11-2 and TRBJ2-7, is EAGVAQSPRYKIIEKRQSVAFWCNPISGHATLYWYQQILGQGPKLLIQFQNNGVVDDSQLPKDRFSAERLKGVDSTLKIQPAKLEDSAVYLCASSKAGEGTYEQYFGPGTRLTVT.

This chain connects TRBV7-6 to TRBJ2-5; D uncertain. Germline values: CDR1 SGHVS, CDR2 FNYEAQ. There are 13 residues in the CDR3. The ends were cut back, 5 bases at V and 5 bases at J, with 12 bases in the middle. The CDR3 is CASSLGPLETQYF. The DNA of the CDR3 is TGTGCCAGCAGCCTAGGACCCCTGGAGACCCAGTACTTC. The full variable domain, with the rest looked up from reference TRBV7-6 and TRBJ2-5, is GAGVSQSPRYKVTKRGQDVALRCDPISGHVSLYWYRQALGQGPEFLTYFNYEAQQDKSGLPNDRFSAERPEGSISTLTIQRTEQRDSAMYRCASSLGPLETQYFGPGTRLLVL.

This chain links TRBV9 with TRBJ2-5; D unclear. CDR1 is SGDLS and CDR2 is YYNGEE in the germline V gene. The CDR3 totals 14 residues. V lost 0 bases and J lost 5, with 11 bases in between. The CDR3 reads CASSVATMRETQYF. The DNA of the CDR3 is TGTGCCAGCAGCGTAGCTACAATGAGGGAGACCCAGTACTTC.

The chain uses TRBV7-9 and TRBJ2-1; D is unresolved. This CDR3 is 13 amino acids long. V was clipped by 5 bases and J by 6 bases, with 11 bases between them. The V gene's germline CDR1 is SEHNR and CDR2 FQNEAQ (reference sequence). The DNA for the CDR3 is TGTGCCAGCAGCCACGATCGGCGCAATGAGCAGTTCTTC. Amino acids: CASSHDRRNEQFF.

Here the CDR3 reads CASRGADRGENEKLFF. The CDR3 region has the DNA TGCGCCAGCAGGGGGGCTGACAGGGGCGAGAATGAAAAACTGTTTTTT. The chain links TRBV10-2 to TRBJ1-4; 8 nucleotides line up with TRBD1. Germline V CDR1 and CDR2: WSHSY, SAAADI. The CDR3 covers 16 residues. Trimming took 6 bases from V and 5 from J; bases not matched to a gene: 11.

Only one count was recorded for this clone. This chain connects TRBV29-1 to TRBJ2-1; D uncertain. The germline gives CDR1 SQVTM, CDR2 ANQGSEA. Deletions cut 7 bases from V and 6 bases from J, with 16 bases between. The CDR3 contains 13 residues. CDR3 bases: TGCAGCGCTCCCTCGCCTGGTCTCAATGAGCAGTTCTTC. This gives the protein CSAPSPGLNEQFF.

The chain combines TRBV6-1 with TRBJ2-1; possibly TRBD1 for D (6 bases). CDR3 length equals 12 residues. V shed 6 bases and J shed 10 bases, with 13 bases lying between them. Germline V gene sequence: CDR1 MNHNS, CDR2 SASEGT. CDR3 sequence reads: CASSTGLGEQFF. In DNA form, the CDR3 reads TGTGCCAGCAGCACAGGGTTAGGGGAGCAGTTCTTC.

The gene calls are TRBV7-8 and TRBJ1-1, with TRBD1 identical over 7 bases. The trim removed 1 base at V and 2 bases at J, leaving 16 bases unmatched. The CDR3 loop spans 19 amino acids. Germline loops: CDR1 SGHVS, CDR2 FQNEAQ. The CDR3 DNA is TGTGCCAGCAGCTTAGAACGACAGGGACCCGGGGTCCCCAACACTGAAGCTTTCTTT. Translation gives CASSLERQGPGVPNTEAFF.

The chain couples TRBV29-1 to TRBJ2-5; D possibly matches TRBD1 or TRBD2 (5 bases each). Trimming took off 4 bases at V and 5 bases at J, with 17 bases between the two ends. Germline V lookup: CDR1 SQVTM, CDR2 ANQGSEA. The CDR3 is made up of 14 amino acids. The CDR3 nucleotides read TGCAGCGTTGGGGGACCCTTCTCACTGGAGACCCAGTACTTC. It encodes CSVGGPFSLETQYF.

This clone has a single count. The genes are TRBV6-1 and TRBJ2-3, with a weak D call TRBD2 (5 bases). V was pared by 0 bases and J by 4 bases, with 11 bases between. The CDR3 length is 15 residues. From germline, CDR1 is MNHNS and CDR2 SASEGT. The CDR3 reads CASSEAGVGADTQYF. As DNA, the CDR3 is TGTGCCAGCAGTGAAGCGGGAGTAGGAGCAGATACGCAGTATTTT.

The chain couples TRBV12-5 to TRBJ1-5; D is unresolved. V was pared by 6 bases and J by 4 bases, with 13 bases between. Germline loops: CDR1 LGHNT, CDR2 FRNRAP. The CDR3 consists of 14 residues. CDR3 coding DNA: TGTGCTAGTGGCCGGGAAAGGGAGAATCAGCCCCAGCATTTT. Translating it yields CASGRERENQPQHF. Based on the CDR3 plus reference TRBV12-5 and TRBJ1-5, the full variable domain is DARVTQTPRHKVTEMGQEVTMRCQPILGHNTVFWYRQTMMQGLELLAYFRNRAPLDDSGMPKDRFSAEMPDATLATLKIQPSEPRDSAVYFCASGRERENQPQHFGDGTRLSIL.

V gene TRBV29-1 combines with J gene TRBJ2-1; no firm D call. V lost 6 bases and J lost 5, with 5 bases in between. CDR3 length: 10 residues. CDR1 SQVTM and CDR2 ANQGSEA come from the germline V gene. The CDR3 DNA is TGCAGCGTCAGCAACAATGAGCAGTTCTTC. It specifies CSVSNNEQFF.

The genes are TRBV27 and TRBJ2-6; D is undetermined. Germline lookup yields CDR1 MNHEY and CDR2 SMNVEV (reference sequence). V lost 4 bases and J 2 bases, leaving 6 bases between the germline ends. The CDR3 sequence is 14 residues long. DNA of the CDR3: TGTGCCAGCAGTTACTCGGCTGGGGCCAACGTCCTGACTTTC. Its protein is CASSYSAGANVLTF. Full variable domain (missing parts from reference TRBV27 and TRBJ2-6): EAQVTQNPRYLITVTGKKLTVTCSQNMNHEYMSWYRQDPGLGLRQIYYSMNVEVTDKGDVPEGYKVSRKEKRNFPLILESPSPNQTSLYFCASSYSAGANVLTFGAGSRLTVL.

This clone was counted only a few times. This CDR3 is CASSPNPGSDEQYF. CDR3 DNA: TGTGCCAGCTCACCAAACCCGGGATCGGACGAGCAGTACTTC. The chain carries TRBV18 and TRBJ2-7; the D gene is possibly TRBD2 (5 bases). The ends were cut back, 2 bases at V and 5 bases at J, with 13 bases in the middle. CDR1 and CDR2 from the germline V gene are KGHSH and LQKENI. The CDR3 extends over 14 amino acids.

This sequence joins TRBV4-1 and TRBJ2-1; D is ambiguous. Trimming pared 0 bases from V and 4 bases from J, leaving 7 bases between. The V gene's germline CDR1 is MGHRA and CDR2 YSYEKL. The CDR3 has 14 residues. The CDR3 DNA follows: TGCGCCAGCAGCCAAGAAAGTGGGTACAATGAGCAGTTCTTC. Protein sequence: CASSQESGYNEQFF.

The gene calls are TRBV30 and TRBJ1-3; D unclear. The germline gives CDR1 GTSNPN, CDR2 SVGIG (reference sequence). The CDR3 sequence is 13 residues long. Trimming took 5 bases from V and 2 from J, leaving 10 bases between them. CDR3 protein: CAWLAWTGNTIYF. CDR3 DNA: TGTGCCTGGTTGGCGTGGACTGGAAACACCATATATTTT. The variable domain in full, completed from reference TRBV30 and TRBJ1-3, reads SQTIHQWPATLVQPVGSPLSLECTVEGTSNPNLYWYRQAAGRGLQLLFYSVGIGQISSEVPQNLSASRPQDRQFILSSKKLLLSDSGFYLCAWLAWTGNTIYFGEGSWLTVV.

The sample holds a few counts of this clone. For the CDR3, the DNA is TGTGCCATCAGTGAGTCGTCCGGTCAACAGAACACCGGGGAGCTGTTTTTT. Its translation is CAISESSGQQNTGELFF. This chain joins TRBV10-3 and TRBJ2-2; D is unclear. The germline V and J ends were trimmed by 0 bases and 1 base, with 12 bases remaining between them. This CDR3 is built from 17 residues. Germline lookup yields CDR1 ENHRY and CDR2 SYGVKD.

The J gene is TRBJ1-5, the V gene TRBV5-8; possible D gene TRBD1, 5 bases. Germline assignment: CDR1 SGHTS and CDR2 YDEGEE. The CDR3 totals 13 residues. V was trimmed by 6 bases and J by 5 bases, leaving 12 bases between them. The CDR3 DNA reads as TGTGCCAGCACCTGGGGCAGGGATCAGCCCCAGCATTTT. Translation: CASTWGRDQPQHF.

The rearrangement links TRBV6-1 to TRBJ1-4, with D hard to call. The CDR3 is 11 amino acids. Trimming took 7 bases from V and 10 from J, leaving 10 bases between them. Germline CDR1 MNHNS, CDR2 SASEGT. This CDR3 is CASTLETKLFF. In DNA, the CDR3 is TGTGCCAGCACCCTAGAGACAAAACTGTTTTTT.